This T cell receptor beta chain originates from a study of shared clonotypes between healthy human individuals. TCRdb's table, derived via immunoSEQ multiplex PCR, lists solely in-frame clones and lacks some. Among some 2,100,000 clones, roughly 95% were seen once, and the ten largest hold roughly 0.13%. Donors comprised healthy HIV-negative adults lacking recent acute infections or vaccinations. Caucasian adults living in Nashville, Tennessee, provided all samples. CDR1 LNHDA and CDR2 SQIVND come from the germline V gene (reference sequence). The V end lost 3 bases, the J end lost 4 bases, and 12 bases lay between the germline ends. CDR3 length: 14 residues.

Material: naive CD4+ T cells sorted from blood. Stated subset: CD45RA+ positively selected. The sequence came from a man aged 18 to 35 in good health. The chain combines TRBV19 with TRBJ1-2, with D perhaps matching TRBD1 (5 bases). This CDR3 is CASSIPPGGYGYTF. The DNA for the CDR3 is TGTGCCAGTAGTATTCCACCCGGGGGCTATGGCTACACCTTC.